The sequence of this T cell receptor beta chain was determined in a study of OX40 agonist ivuxolimab in advanced cancers. Study-wide context: Patients received ivuxolimab, an intravenous treatment, every 2 weeks at 0.01 to 10 mg/kg.

The CDR3 is 12 residues long. Germline CDR1 and CDR2: SNHLY and FYNNEI. Trimming left V 3 bases short and J 8 bases short, with 10 bases between. Generated by immunoSEQ multiplex PCR, the TCRdb table keeps only in-frame clones and is missing some. Of tens of thousands of clones detected, around 90% appear once; the ten largest clones hold about 2.4%. Sequences were derived from CD4+ or CD8+ T cells sorted from blood, sampled in a trial of the OX40 agonist ivuxolimab. The receptor comes from an adult with an advanced solid tumor such as melanoma, head and neck, liver or kidney cancer. V gene TRBV2 combines with J gene TRBJ1-2; TRBD1 is a possible D gene (6 bases). For the CDR3, the DNA is TGTGCCAGCAGTGACTTGGGGGCCGGCTACACCTTC. Translating gives CASSDLGAGYTF.